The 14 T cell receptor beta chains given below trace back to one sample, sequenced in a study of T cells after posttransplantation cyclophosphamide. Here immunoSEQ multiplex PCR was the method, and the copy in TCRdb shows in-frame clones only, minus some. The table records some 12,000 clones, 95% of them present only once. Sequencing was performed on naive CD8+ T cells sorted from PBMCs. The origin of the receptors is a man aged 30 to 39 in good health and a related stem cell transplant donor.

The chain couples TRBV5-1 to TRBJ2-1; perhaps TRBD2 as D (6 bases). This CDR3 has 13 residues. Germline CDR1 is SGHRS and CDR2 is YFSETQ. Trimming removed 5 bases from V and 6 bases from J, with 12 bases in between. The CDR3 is CASRAGLFNEQFF. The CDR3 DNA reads TGCGCCAGCAGGGCGGGACTGTTCAATGAGCAGTTCTTC.

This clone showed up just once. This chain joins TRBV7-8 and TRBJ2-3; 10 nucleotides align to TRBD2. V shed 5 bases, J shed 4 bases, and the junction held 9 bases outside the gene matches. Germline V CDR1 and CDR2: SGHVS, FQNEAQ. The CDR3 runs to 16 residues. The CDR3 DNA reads TGTGCCAGCAGCACTTTAGCGGGGGGTTTGTCAGATACGCAGTATTTT. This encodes CASSTLAGGLSDTQYF.

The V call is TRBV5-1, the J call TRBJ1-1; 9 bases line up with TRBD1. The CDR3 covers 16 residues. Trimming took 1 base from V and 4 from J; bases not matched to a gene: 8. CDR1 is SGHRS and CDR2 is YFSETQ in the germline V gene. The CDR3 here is CASSLTGQGIGTEAFF. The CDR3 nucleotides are TGCGCCAGCAGCTTGACGGGACAGGGTATCGGCACTGAAGCTTTCTTT.

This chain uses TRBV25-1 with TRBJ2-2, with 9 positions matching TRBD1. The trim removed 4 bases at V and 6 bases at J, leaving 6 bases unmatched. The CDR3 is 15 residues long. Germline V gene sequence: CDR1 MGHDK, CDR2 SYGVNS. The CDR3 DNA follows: TGTGCCAGCAGTGCCGGGACAGGGTTAGCCGGGGAGCTGTTTTTT. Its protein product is CASSAGTGLAGELFF.

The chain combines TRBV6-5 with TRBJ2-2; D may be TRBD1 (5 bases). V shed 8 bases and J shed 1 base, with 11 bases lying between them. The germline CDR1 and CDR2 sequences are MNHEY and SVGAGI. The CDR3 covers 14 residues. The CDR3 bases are TGTGCCAGCGGTTCAGGGATGAACACCGGGGAGCTGTTTTTT. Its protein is CASGSGMNTGELFF.

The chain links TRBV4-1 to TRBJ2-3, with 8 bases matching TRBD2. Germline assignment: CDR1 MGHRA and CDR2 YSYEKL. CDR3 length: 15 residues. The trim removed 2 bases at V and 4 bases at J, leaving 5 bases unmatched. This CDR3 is CASSQIKRGPDTQYF. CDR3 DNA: TGCGCCAGCAGCCAAATCAAGCGGGGGCCAGATACGCAGTATTTT.

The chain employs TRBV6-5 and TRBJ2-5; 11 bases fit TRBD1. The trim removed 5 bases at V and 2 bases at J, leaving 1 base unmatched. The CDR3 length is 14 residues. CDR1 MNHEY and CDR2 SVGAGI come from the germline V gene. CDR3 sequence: CASSGQGAQETQYF. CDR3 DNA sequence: TGTGCCAGCAGTGGACAGGGGGCTCAAGAGACCCAGTACTTC.

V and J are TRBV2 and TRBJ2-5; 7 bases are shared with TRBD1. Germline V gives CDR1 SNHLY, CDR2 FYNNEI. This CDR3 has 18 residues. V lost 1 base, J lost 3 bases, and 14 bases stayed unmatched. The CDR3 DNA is TGTGCCAGCAGTGAAGGTCTCTCCGACAGGGTGGGCGAAGAGACCCAGTACTTC. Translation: CASSEGLSDRVGEETQYF.

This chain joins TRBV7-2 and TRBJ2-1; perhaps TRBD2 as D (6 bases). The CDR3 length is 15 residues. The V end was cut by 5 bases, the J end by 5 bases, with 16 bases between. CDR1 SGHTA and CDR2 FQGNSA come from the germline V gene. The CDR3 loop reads CASSPFAGLNNEQFF. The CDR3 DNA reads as TGTGCCAGCAGCCCTTTTGCGGGGCTCAACAATGAGCAGTTCTTC.

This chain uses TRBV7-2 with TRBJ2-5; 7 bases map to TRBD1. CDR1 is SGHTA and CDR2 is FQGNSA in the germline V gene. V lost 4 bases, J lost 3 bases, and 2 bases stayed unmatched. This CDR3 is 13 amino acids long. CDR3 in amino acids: CASSYDREETQYF. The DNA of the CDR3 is TGTGCCAGCAGCTACGACAGGGAAGAGACCCAGTACTTC.

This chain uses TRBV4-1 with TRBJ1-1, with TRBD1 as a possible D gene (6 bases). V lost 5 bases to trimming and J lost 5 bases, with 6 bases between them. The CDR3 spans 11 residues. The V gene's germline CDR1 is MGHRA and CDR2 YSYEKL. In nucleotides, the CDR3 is TGCGCCAGCAGCACAGGGACTGAAGCTTTCTTT. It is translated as CASSTGTEAFF.

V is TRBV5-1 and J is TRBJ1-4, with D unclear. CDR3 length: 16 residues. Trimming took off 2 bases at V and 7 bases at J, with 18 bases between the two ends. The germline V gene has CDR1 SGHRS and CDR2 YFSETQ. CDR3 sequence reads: CASSFTGRGLSEKLFF. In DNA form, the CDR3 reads TGCGCCAGCAGCTTTACTGGGAGAGGCCTCAGTGAAAAACTGTTTTTT.

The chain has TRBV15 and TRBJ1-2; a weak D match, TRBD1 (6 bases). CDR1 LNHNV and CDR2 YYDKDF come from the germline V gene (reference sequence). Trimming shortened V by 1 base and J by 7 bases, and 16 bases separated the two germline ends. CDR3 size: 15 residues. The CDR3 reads CATSRVRGATGGYTF. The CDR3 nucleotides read TGTGCCACCAGCAGAGTGCGGGGGGCGACCGGTGGCTACACCTTC.

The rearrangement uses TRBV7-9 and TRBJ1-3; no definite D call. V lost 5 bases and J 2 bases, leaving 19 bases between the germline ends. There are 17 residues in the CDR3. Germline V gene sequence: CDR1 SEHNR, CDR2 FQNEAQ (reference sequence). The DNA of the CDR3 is TGTGCCAGCAGCCCTTATGTTCTAGCCCAGCCTGGAAACACCATATATTTT. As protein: CASSPYVLAQPGNTIYF.